These 8 T cell receptor beta chains were sequenced from one sample in a study of immune evolution from preneoplasia to lung adenocarcinoma. Sequencing used immunoSEQ multiplex PCR; TCRdb keeps in-frame clones, though not all of them. The repertoire holds about 3,900 clones, with around 80% as singletons. Sequencing was carried out using FFPE minimally invasive lung adenocarcinoma tissue. These TCRs come from a person aged 65 to 85 with lung adenocarcinoma.

The J gene is TRBJ1-2, the V gene TRBV6-5; 7 nucleotides line up with TRBD1. V was clipped by 7 bases and J by 5 bases; unmatched bases: 10. From germline, CDR1 is MNHEY and CDR2 SVGAGI. CDR3 length equals 14 residues. The CDR3 nucleotides read TGTGCCAGCACTACAGGGGCCTTTTTTTATGGCTACACCTTC. Its protein is CASTTGAFFYGYTF.

The V gene is TRBV28, the J gene TRBJ2-7; D may be TRBD1 or TRBD2 (5 bases each). With 3 bases removed from V and 0 bases from J, the gap between germline ends came to 12 bases. CDR1 and CDR2 (germline): MDHEN, SYDVKM. This CDR3 is built from 15 residues. This chain's CDR3 is CASSFEGFFSYEQYF. The CDR3 DNA sequence: TGTGCCAGCAGTTTCGAGGGGTTCTTCTCCTACGAGCAGTACTTC.

The rearrangement joins TRBV6-5 to TRBJ2-7, with 7 positions matching TRBD2. Germline CDR1 reads MNHEY; CDR2 reads SVGAGI. CDR3 length: 15 amino acids. V shed 0 bases, J shed 3 bases, and the junction held 5 bases outside the gene matches. CDR3 in DNA: TGTGCCAGCAGTTACTCGATTGCGGGAGTCTACGAGCAGTACTTC. It is translated as CASSYSIAGVYEQYF.

This sequence joins TRBV19 and TRBJ1-1; D not certain. Trimming took off 4 bases at V and 7 bases at J, with 13 bases between the two ends. The CDR3 sequence is 13 residues long. Germline V gene data show CDR1 as LNHDA and CDR2 as SQIVND (reference sequence). CDR3 sequence (DNA): TGTGCCAGTAGTAGAAGGGTTCGTGGTGAAGCTTTCTTT. Translation gives CASSRRVRGEAFF.

This clone was counted once. The gene calls are TRBV21-1 and TRBJ2-5; the table gives TRBD2 as D, unverified against the DNA. TRBV21-1 is labeled a pseudogene. The CDR3 length is 18 residues. The CDR3 sequence: CASSKVPMSIPGQETQYF. The DNA of the CDR3 is TGTGCCAGCAGCAAAGTCCCCATGAGTATCCCGGGACAAGAGACCCAGTACTTC.

The chain is built from TRBV2 and TRBJ1-5; D gene unclear. Per the germline V gene, CDR1 is SNHLY and CDR2 is FYNNEI. This CDR3 region has 14 residues. Deletions cut 3 bases from V and 3 bases from J, with 9 bases between. DNA for the CDR3: TGTGCCAGCAGTGAGAGAGGGTACAATCAGCCCCAGCATTTT. Protein sequence: CASSERGYNQPQHF.

The V gene is TRBV6-5, the J gene TRBJ1-6, with 7 bases fitting TRBD1. This CDR3 comprises 15 residues. V was pared by 2 bases and J by 8 bases, with 6 bases of the junction left unmatched. Germline values: CDR1 MNHEY, CDR2 SVGAGI. The CDR3 is CASSYTTGTDSPLHF. DNA for the CDR3: TGTGCCAGCAGTTACACGACAGGGACCGATTCACCCCTCCACTTT.

This clone came up a few times. The gene calls are TRBV18 and TRBJ2-3; no firm D call. Per germline, CDR1 KGHSH and CDR2 LQKENI. V dropped 2 bases and J dropped 6 bases, with 15 bases sitting between them. CDR3 size: 15 residues. The CDR3 nucleotides read TGTGCCAGCTCACCATCTTGGAATTCGGCTGATACGCAGTATTTT. Translation gives CASSPSWNSADTQYF.